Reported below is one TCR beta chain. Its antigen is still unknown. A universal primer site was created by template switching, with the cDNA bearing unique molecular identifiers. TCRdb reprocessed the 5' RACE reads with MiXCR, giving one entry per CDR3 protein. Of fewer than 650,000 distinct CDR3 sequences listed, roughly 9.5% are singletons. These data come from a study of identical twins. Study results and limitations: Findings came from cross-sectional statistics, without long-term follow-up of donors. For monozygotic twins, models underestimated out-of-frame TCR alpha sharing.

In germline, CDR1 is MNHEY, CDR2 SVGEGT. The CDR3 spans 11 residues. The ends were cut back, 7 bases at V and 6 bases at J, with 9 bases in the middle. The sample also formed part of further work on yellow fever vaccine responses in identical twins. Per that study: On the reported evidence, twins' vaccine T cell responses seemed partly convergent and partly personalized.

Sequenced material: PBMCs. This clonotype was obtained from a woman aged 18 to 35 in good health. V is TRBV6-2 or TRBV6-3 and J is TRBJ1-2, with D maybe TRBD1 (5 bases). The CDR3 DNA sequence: TGTGCCAGCAAGCTCAGGGATGGCTACACCTTC. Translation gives CASKLRDGYTF.